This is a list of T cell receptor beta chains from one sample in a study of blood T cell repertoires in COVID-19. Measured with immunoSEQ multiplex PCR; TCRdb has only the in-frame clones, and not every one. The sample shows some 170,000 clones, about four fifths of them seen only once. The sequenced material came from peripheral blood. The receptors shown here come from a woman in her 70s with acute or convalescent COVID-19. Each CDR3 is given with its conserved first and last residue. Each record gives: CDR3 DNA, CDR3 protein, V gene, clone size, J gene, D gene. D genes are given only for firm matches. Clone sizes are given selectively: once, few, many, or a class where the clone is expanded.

cdr3_nt: TGTGCCAGCAGCTCCCTGCCGGGGGTCGGCACTGAAGCTTTCTTT
cdr3_aa: CASSSLPGVGTEAFF
v_call: TRBV7-2
clone_size: .
j_call: TRBJ1-1
d_call: .

cdr3_nt: TGTGCCAGCAGCCTCAGTCTGGCAGGGGCCAACGTCCTGACTTTC
cdr3_aa: CASSLSLAGANVLTF
v_call: TRBV14
clone_size: .
j_call: TRBJ2-6
d_call: .

cdr3_nt: TGTGCCAGCAGCCAATCAAGACTAGCGGGAAGCACAGATACGCAGTATTTT
cdr3_aa: CASSQSRLAGSTDTQYF
v_call: TRBV14
clone_size: .
j_call: TRBJ2-3
d_call: TRBD2

cdr3_nt: TGTGCCAGCAGTTTGCAGGGAGGCTACGAGCAGTACTTC
cdr3_aa: CASSLQGGYEQYF
v_call: TRBV6-6
clone_size: .
j_call: TRBJ2-7
d_call: .

cdr3_nt: TGTGCCAGCAGCTTAGCGGGGGGGCGACCAGATACGCAGTATTTT
cdr3_aa: CASSLAGGRPDTQYF
v_call: TRBV13
clone_size: .
j_call: TRBJ2-3
d_call: TRBD2

cdr3_nt: TGTGCCAGCAGCCTACTAGGGACAGGATGGGAGACCCAGTACTTC
cdr3_aa: CASSLLGTGWETQYF
v_call: TRBV3-1/TRBV3-2
clone_size: .
j_call: TRBJ2-5
d_call: TRBD1

cdr3_nt: TGTGCCAGCAGTGAAGCTCGACAGGGATTTAGTAATGGCTACACCTTC
cdr3_aa: CASSEARQGFSNGYTF
v_call: TRBV2
clone_size: once
j_call: TRBJ1-2
d_call: TRBD1

cdr3_nt: TGTGCCAGCAGCTTAAGGGCTAGCACCCAAGAGACCCAGTACTTC
cdr3_aa: CASSLRASTQETQYF
v_call: TRBV7-2
clone_size: .
j_call: TRBJ2-5
d_call: .

cdr3_nt: TGCAGTGCTAGTAGGGACAACCCTAACTATGGCTACACCTTC
cdr3_aa: CSASRDNPNYGYTF
v_call: TRBV20-1
clone_size: .
j_call: TRBJ1-2
d_call: .

cdr3_nt: TGTGCCACCTCGCGACAGCGAGATAACTATGGCTACACCTTC
cdr3_aa: CATSRQRDNYGYTF
v_call: TRBV6-5
clone_size: .
j_call: TRBJ1-2
d_call: .

cdr3_nt: TGTGCCAGCAGCCTGACTAGCGGGGGGCCAAGCACAGATACGCAGTATTTT
cdr3_aa: CASSLTSGGPSTDTQYF
v_call: TRBV3-1/TRBV3-2
clone_size: .
j_call: TRBJ2-3
d_call: TRBD2

cdr3_nt: TGTGCCAGCAGTCGGGGGATCTGGGACTATGGCTACACCTTC
cdr3_aa: CASSRGIWDYGYTF
v_call: TRBV5-8
clone_size: once
j_call: TRBJ1-2
d_call: .

cdr3_nt: TGTGCCAGCAGCTTAGCGCCGGAGAGCTCTGGAAACACCATATATTTT
cdr3_aa: CASSLAPESSGNTIYF
v_call: TRBV7-2
clone_size: .
j_call: TRBJ1-3
d_call: .

cdr3_nt: TGCAGTGCTTACAGGGGCACTGAAGCTTTCTTT
cdr3_aa: CSAYRGTEAFF
v_call: TRBV20-1
clone_size: .
j_call: TRBJ1-1
d_call: TRBD1

cdr3_nt: TGTGCCAGCTCACCCTTCGACAGCTCGCATGTTAGGTGGAAACTGTTTTTT
cdr3_aa: CASSPFDSSHVRWKLFF
v_call: TRBV18
clone_size: few
j_call: TRBJ1-4
d_call: .

cdr3_nt: TGTGCCAGCAGCCTAGCGTGGGCGTTGCCTCGGCGGGAGGGAAACGAGCAGTACTTC
cdr3_aa: CASSLAWALPRREGNEQYF
v_call: TRBV7-2
clone_size: .
j_call: TRBJ2-7
d_call: TRBD2

cdr3_nt: TGCGCCAGCAGCCAAGTCGGAGTGGACAGTGAAGCTTTCTTT
cdr3_aa: CASSQVGVDSEAFF
v_call: TRBV4-3
clone_size: .
j_call: TRBJ1-1
d_call: .

cdr3_nt: TGCAGTGCTTACGCCGGGACAGAAAATCACTTT
cdr3_aa: CSAYAGTENHF
v_call: TRBV20-1
clone_size: .
j_call: TRBJ1-6
d_call: TRBD1

cdr3_nt: TGTGCCAGCAGTTTATTACGCGGGGGCCGCAATGAGCAGTTCTTC
cdr3_aa: CASSLLRGGRNEQFF
v_call: TRBV28
clone_size: .
j_call: TRBJ2-1
d_call: .

cdr3_nt: TGTGCCAGCAGCTTACCTAGCGGGAGTACAGATACGCAGTATTTT
cdr3_aa: CASSLPSGSTDTQYF
v_call: TRBV7-2
clone_size: .
j_call: TRBJ2-3
d_call: TRBD2

cdr3_nt: TGTGCCAGCAGCTTGGCCGGGGGAGAAGGCTACACCTTC
cdr3_aa: CASSLAGGEGYTF
v_call: TRBV5-5
clone_size: .
j_call: TRBJ1-2
d_call: .

cdr3_nt: TGTGCCAGCAGTTACTTGGGCCTTAACTATGGCTACACCTTC
cdr3_aa: CASSYLGLNYGYTF
v_call: TRBV6-5
clone_size: .
j_call: TRBJ1-2
d_call: .

cdr3_nt: TGTGCCAGCAGCGTAGTGGGCGGCGGGGTGGCCAATGAGCAGTTCTTC
cdr3_aa: CASSVVGGGVANEQFF
v_call: TRBV9
clone_size: .
j_call: TRBJ2-1
d_call: .

cdr3_nt: TGTGCCAGCAGCCCCCCCCAGTTGAGGTTTGGCTACACCTTC
cdr3_aa: CASSPPQLRFGYTF
v_call: TRBV6-2/TRBV6-3
clone_size: .
j_call: TRBJ1-2
d_call: .

cdr3_nt: TGTGCCACCAGCAGCCAGCGGGGGTGGGGCACAGATACGCAGTATTTT
cdr3_aa: CATSSQRGWGTDTQYF
v_call: TRBV15
clone_size: .
j_call: TRBJ2-3
d_call: TRBD2

cdr3_nt: TGTGCCAGCAGTGCGTCCCGGGGAGCGGGTCAGCCCCAGCATTTT
cdr3_aa: CASSASRGAGQPQHF
v_call: TRBV2
clone_size: few
j_call: TRBJ1-5
d_call: .

cdr3_nt: TGTGCCACCAGCTCCGATAGCGGTAGCAATCAGCCCCAGCATTTT
cdr3_aa: CATSSDSGSNQPQHF
v_call: TRBV15
clone_size: .
j_call: TRBJ1-5
d_call: .

cdr3_nt: TGTGCCAGCAGCTTGACGCGGGGGGTTGCAACTAATGAAAAACTGTTTTTT
cdr3_aa: CASSLTRGVATNEKLFF
v_call: TRBV5-4
clone_size: .
j_call: TRBJ1-4
d_call: .

cdr3_nt: TGTGCCAGCAGTTCCCTTTGGGACATGACAACACCTGGGGAGCTGTTTTTT
cdr3_aa: CASSSLWDMTTPGELFF
v_call: TRBV28
clone_size: once
j_call: TRBJ2-2
d_call: .

cdr3_nt: TGTGCCAGCAGCCCCACCCAAAACAGGGAAGGCTACACCTTC
cdr3_aa: CASSPTQNREGYTF
v_call: TRBV28
clone_size: few
j_call: TRBJ1-2
d_call: .

cdr3_nt: TGTGCCAGCAGCTTATATAATTCACCCCTCCACTTT
cdr3_aa: CASSLYNSPLHF
v_call: TRBV6-5
clone_size: few
j_call: TRBJ1-6
d_call: .

cdr3_nt: TGCGCCAGCAGCCAAGCCCAGGGTCTTCCAACCGGGGAGCTGTTTTTT
cdr3_aa: CASSQAQGLPTGELFF
v_call: TRBV4-3
clone_size: .
j_call: TRBJ2-2
d_call: .

cdr3_nt: TGTGCCAGCAGCCCGGCGGGGGGGCAGGGCGGGGAGCTGTTTTTT
cdr3_aa: CASSPAGGQGGELFF
v_call: TRBV5-4
clone_size: .
j_call: TRBJ2-2
d_call: TRBD2

cdr3_nt: TGTGCCAGCAGTTTATCTTCTCCAGGGGAAGGAAATTCACCCCTCCACTTT
cdr3_aa: CASSLSSPGEGNSPLHF
v_call: TRBV28
clone_size: .
j_call: TRBJ1-6
d_call: .

cdr3_nt: TGTGCCAGCAGGGGACAGGGGAGGAACTATGGCTACACCTTC
cdr3_aa: CASRGQGRNYGYTF
v_call: TRBV6-5
clone_size: .
j_call: TRBJ1-2
d_call: TRBD1

cdr3_nt: TGTGCCTCCCAGGGGTTGGATGAAAAACTGTTTTTT
cdr3_aa: CASQGLDEKLFF
v_call: TRBV30
clone_size: .
j_call: TRBJ1-4
d_call: .

cdr3_nt: TGCAGCGTTGAAGATCGGGTCAATGAGCAGTTCTTC
cdr3_aa: CSVEDRVNEQFF
v_call: TRBV29-1
clone_size: .
j_call: TRBJ2-1
d_call: .

cdr3_nt: TGTGCCAGCAGCTTGGTAGCTAGCCTGAGCTCCTACAATGAGCAGTTCTTC
cdr3_aa: CASSLVASLSSYNEQFF
v_call: TRBV5-6
clone_size: .
j_call: TRBJ2-1
d_call: .

cdr3_nt: TGCAGTGCTAGTGGACAGGGGGCAGGGGCCTACGAGCAGTACTTC
cdr3_aa: CSASGQGAGAYEQYF
v_call: TRBV20-1
clone_size: .
j_call: TRBJ2-7
d_call: TRBD1

cdr3_nt: TGTGCCAGCAGCGTAGCTCACGGCCTAGCGGTTTCCACAGATACGCAGTATTTT
cdr3_aa: CASSVAHGLAVSTDTQYF
v_call: TRBV9
clone_size: .
j_call: TRBJ2-3
d_call: TRBD2

cdr3_nt: TGCAGCGTTGTAGGTACAGATTTTAATCAGCCCCAGCATTTT
cdr3_aa: CSVVGTDFNQPQHF
v_call: TRBV29-1
clone_size: .
j_call: TRBJ1-5
d_call: .

cdr3_nt: TGTGCCAGCAGCCTTACCAGCGGAGTTACAGTTGAGACCCAGTACTTC
cdr3_aa: CASSLTSGVTVETQYF
v_call: TRBV9
clone_size: .
j_call: TRBJ2-5
d_call: .

cdr3_nt: TGTGCCAGCAGCTTAGGCTCGACTAGCGGGAGATTCGATACGCAGTATTTT
cdr3_aa: CASSLGSTSGRFDTQYF
v_call: TRBV11-2
clone_size: .
j_call: TRBJ2-3
d_call: TRBD2

cdr3_nt: TGTGCCACTCGATCCAGGGATCAGCCCCAGCATTTT
cdr3_aa: CATRSRDQPQHF
v_call: TRBV19
clone_size: .
j_call: TRBJ1-5
d_call: .

cdr3_nt: TGTGCCAGCAGGACATCAGGCCGGGAAAAACTGTTTTTT
cdr3_aa: CASRTSGREKLFF
v_call: TRBV6-5
clone_size: .
j_call: TRBJ1-4
d_call: .

cdr3_nt: TGTGCCATCAGTGAATCCGGGACAGGTAGCAATCAGCCCCAGCATTTT
cdr3_aa: CAISESGTGSNQPQHF
v_call: TRBV10-3
clone_size: .
j_call: TRBJ1-5
d_call: TRBD1

cdr3_nt: TGCGCCAGCAGCTTCCAACGGACAGTTGGAACTGAAGCTTTCTTT
cdr3_aa: CASSFQRTVGTEAFF
v_call: TRBV5-1
clone_size: few
j_call: TRBJ1-1
d_call: .

cdr3_nt: TGTGCCAGCAGCCTGAACTATGGCTACACCTTC
cdr3_aa: CASSLNYGYTF
v_call: TRBV28
clone_size: .
j_call: TRBJ1-2
d_call: .

cdr3_nt: TGTGCCAGCAGTTACGGGACAGGGAGCCAAGAGACCCAGTACTTC
cdr3_aa: CASSYGTGSQETQYF
v_call: TRBV6-2/TRBV6-3
clone_size: .
j_call: TRBJ2-5
d_call: TRBD1

cdr3_nt: TGCAGCGTTCTCAGTGGAATGGACAGTGTTTATGGCTACACCTTC
cdr3_aa: CSVLSGMDSVYGYTF
v_call: TRBV29-1
clone_size: .
j_call: TRBJ1-2
d_call: .

cdr3_nt: TGTGCCAGCAGCAGAATGGACACCGGGACAGGCGTGGAGCAGCCCCAGCATTTT
cdr3_aa: CASSRMDTGTGVEQPQHF
v_call: TRBV28
clone_size: .
j_call: TRBJ1-5
d_call: TRBD1

cdr3_nt: TGTGCCAGCAGCCCGGGGATATATAATTCACCCCTCCACTTT
cdr3_aa: CASSPGIYNSPLHF
v_call: TRBV7-2
clone_size: .
j_call: TRBJ1-6
d_call: .

cdr3_nt: TGCGCCAGCAGCCAAGGCCAGGGGGCGATGAACACTGAAGCTTTCTTT
cdr3_aa: CASSQGQGAMNTEAFF
v_call: TRBV4-1
clone_size: .
j_call: TRBJ1-1
d_call: TRBD1

cdr3_nt: TGTGCCAGCAGCTATGACAGGGGAGGGAGCTACAATGAGCAGTTCTTC
cdr3_aa: CASSYDRGGSYNEQFF
v_call: TRBV7-8
clone_size: once
j_call: TRBJ2-1
d_call: .

cdr3_nt: TGCGCCAGCAGCCAAGATTTCAGGTACGAGCAGTACTTC
cdr3_aa: CASSQDFRYEQYF
v_call: TRBV4-3
clone_size: once
j_call: TRBJ2-7
d_call: .

cdr3_nt: TGTGCCAGCAGTCCCCGGAGCAGGGTTGCGGGGGTTGAGCAGTTCTTC
cdr3_aa: CASSPRSRVAGVEQFF
v_call: TRBV28
clone_size: .
j_call: TRBJ2-1
d_call: TRBD2

cdr3_nt: TGTGCCAGCAGCTTAGCGGGGGGGCGGGTCAATGAGCAGTTCTTC
cdr3_aa: CASSLAGGRVNEQFF
v_call: TRBV5-5
clone_size: .
j_call: TRBJ2-1
d_call: TRBD2

cdr3_nt: TGCGCCAGCAGCGTGGGACAGGGGTTTACCGGGGAGCTGTTTTTT
cdr3_aa: CASSVGQGFTGELFF
v_call: TRBV5-1
clone_size: .
j_call: TRBJ2-2
d_call: TRBD1